The rows below give T cell receptor beta chains drawn from one sample of a study of radiotherapy plus CTLA-4 blockade in lung cancer. Profiled with immunoSEQ multiplex PCR; TCRdb holds only in-frame clones, not every one. The repertoire consists of tens of thousands of clones, with roughly 81% occurring once and the leading ten covering more than 4%. Sequencing was performed on peripheral blood, taken from a patient treated with radiotherapy plus ipilimumab. These receptors were taken from a human donor with non-small cell lung cancer whose response to radiotherapy plus ipilimumab could not be evaluated. CDR3s include the opening cysteine and the closing phenylalanine or tryptophan. A D gene is named only where the DNA matches it firmly.

d_gene: TRBD1
v_gene: TRBV4-3
j_gene: TRBJ1-1
CDR3nt: TGCGCCAGCAGCCAAGAGAGGTGGACAGGGAACACTGAAGCTTTCTTT
CDR3aa: CASSQERWTGNTEAFF

d_gene: NA
v_gene: TRBV27
j_gene: TRBJ2-7
CDR3nt: TGTGCCAGCAGTCTGAGCTCCTACGAGCAGTACTTC
CDR3aa: CASSLSSYEQYF

d_gene: NA
v_gene: TRBV28
j_gene: TRBJ1-3
CDR3nt: TGTGCCAGCACATCGGGGTACCCCAACACCATATATTTT
CDR3aa: CASTSGYPNTIYF

d_gene: NA
v_gene: TRBV10-3
j_gene: TRBJ1-5
CDR3nt: TGTGCCATTGGGGGGGGGAAATATCAGCCCCAGCATTTT
CDR3aa: CAIGGGKYQPQHF

d_gene: TRBD1
v_gene: TRBV18
j_gene: TRBJ2-7
CDR3nt: TGTGCCAGCTCACCACCGGGACAGTCCTACGAGCAGTACTTC
CDR3aa: CASSPPGQSYEQYF

d_gene: TRBD1
v_gene: TRBV12-5
j_gene: TRBJ1-1
CDR3nt: TGTGCTAGTGGTTGGGCAGGGGGCACTGAAGCTTTCTTT
CDR3aa: CASGWAGGTEAFF

d_gene: TRBD1
v_gene: TRBV18
j_gene: TRBJ1-5
CDR3nt: TGTGCCAGCTCACCAGTGGGACAGAGCTATAGCAATCAGCCCCAGCATTTT
CDR3aa: CASSPVGQSYSNQPQHF

d_gene: TRBD1
v_gene: TRBV4-3
j_gene: TRBJ2-3
CDR3nt: TGCGCCAGCAGCCGGGACAGGGTTAGCACGGATACGCAGTATTTT
CDR3aa: CASSRDRVSTDTQYF

d_gene: TRBD2
v_gene: TRBV9
j_gene: TRBJ2-1
CDR3nt: TGTGCCAGCAGCGGCCCTAGCGGCAAACGGGTCAATGAGCAGTTCTTC
CDR3aa: CASSGPSGKRVNEQFF

d_gene: NA
v_gene: TRBV2
j_gene: TRBJ1-5
CDR3nt: TGTGCCAGCAGTGCGACAATTGGAATTCAGCCCCAGCATTTT
CDR3aa: CASSATIGIQPQHF

d_gene: TRBD2
v_gene: TRBV4-1
j_gene: TRBJ2-7
CDR3nt: TGCGCCAGCAGCCAAGGGGTAACTAGCGGCTCCTACGAGCAGTACTTC
CDR3aa: CASSQGVTSGSYEQYF

d_gene: TRBD1
v_gene: TRBV18
j_gene: TRBJ2-5
CDR3nt: TGTGCCAGCCGCCCCCGGGACAGCCGGGAGACCCAGTACTTC
CDR3aa: CASRPRDSRETQYF